One sample yielded the 10 T cell receptor beta chains listed below, sequenced in a study of Ad26.COV2.S vaccination and SARS-CoV-2 variants. Described treatment: 15 to 20 received Ad26.COV2.S at low or high dose, single or two shots; 5 received placebo; per-sample allocation not given. Each sample was drawn 63 days after the first injection (of vaccine or placebo). Assay used: immunoSEQ multiplex PCR; TCRdb lists only in-frame clones, some missing. The data hold roughly 700,000 clones, with roughly 90% observed a single time. Sequenced material: peripheral blood, taken in a trial of Ad26.COV2.S vaccine versus placebo. The receptor set was obtained from a person between 18 and 60 years old who received the Ad26.COV2.S COVID-19 vaccine or a placebo.

The chain couples TRBV6-5 to TRBJ2-1; 8 bases align to TRBD1. Germline V lookup: CDR1 MNHEY, CDR2 SVGAGI. This CDR3 is 16 amino acids long. The V and J ends lost 0 bases and 6 bases, in that order; junction bases with no gene match: 7. The CDR3 is CASSYSRQGTGNEQFF. In DNA form, the CDR3 reads TGTGCCAGCAGTTACTCGAGGCAGGGGACAGGCAATGAGCAGTTCTTC.

The rearrangement uses TRBV24-1 and TRBJ1-5; D is unresolved. This CDR3 spans 14 amino acids. CDR1 and CDR2 from the germline V gene are KGHDR and SFDVKD. Trimming left V 9 bases short and J 7 bases short, with 18 bases between. The CDR3 region has the DNA TGTGCCACCCTGAGACGGGGTAAGAGGCAGCCCCAGCATTTT. Translating gives CATLRRGKRQPQHF.

Concerning this clone: One end of the junction is discordant with germline, which a read error may explain. This rearrangement joins TRBV7-7 to TRBJ2-1; TRBD2 matches 12 bases. Germline CDR1 reads SSHAT; CDR2 reads FNYEAQ (reference sequence). The length of the CDR3 is 16 residues. CDR3 loop: CASSLLLTSGRNEQFF. For the CDR3, the DNA is TGTGCTAGCAGCTTACTTTTGACTAGCGGGAGAAATGAGCAGTTCTTC.

The chain combines TRBV24-1 with TRBJ2-7; possibly TRBD1 for D (6 bases). The germline V and J ends were trimmed by 7 bases and 5 bases, with 14 bases remaining between them. CDR1 and CDR2 from the germline V gene are KGHDR and SFDVKD. The CDR3 extends over 13 amino acids. The CDR3: CATSKQGYHEQYF. Here the CDR3 DNA reads TGTGCCACCAGCAAACAGGGATACCACGAGCAGTACTTC.

V gene TRBV10-3 combines with J gene TRBJ1-1, with D maybe TRBD1 (5 bases). The V gene lost 7 bases and the J gene lost 4 bases, with 13 bases spanning the gap. Germline CDR1 and CDR2: ENHRY and SYGVKD. The CDR3 loop spans 13 amino acids. The CDR3, as DNA: TGTGCCATCACCGGGCAGGGCGCCACTGAAGCTTTCTTT. The encoded protein is CAITGQGATEAFF.

This clone has ten or more counts. The chain carries TRBV7-6 and TRBJ2-2, with 11 bases aligning to TRBD1. This CDR3 is 15 amino acids long. The germline V gene encodes CDR1 SGHVS and CDR2 FNYEAQ. Losses at the gene ends were 5 bases for V and 5 bases for J; bases not matched to a gene: 4. The CDR3 loop is CASSMGQGETGELFF. DNA of the CDR3: TGTGCCAGCAGCATGGGACAGGGGGAGACCGGGGAGCTGTTTTTT. Combining the CDR3 with reference TRBV7-6 and TRBJ2-2 gives the whole variable domain GAGVSQSPRYKVTKRGQDVALRCDPISGHVSLYWYRQALGQGPEFLTYFNYEAQQDKSGLPNDRFSAERPEGSISTLTIQRTEQRDSAMYRCASSMGQGETGELFFGEGSRLTVL.

This clone was seen a few times. The V and J genes are TRBV2 and TRBJ2-3; the D gene is possibly TRBD1 (6 bases). This CDR3 region has 11 residues. Per germline, CDR1 SNHLY and CDR2 FYNNEI. The ends were cut back, 7 bases at V and 5 bases at J, with 7 bases in the middle. The CDR3 nucleotides are TGTGCCAGCAAGGGGGAAGATACGCAGTATTTT. Translating gives CASKGEDTQYF.

The genes are TRBV4-2 and TRBJ1-1; no clear D gene. Germline V gene data show CDR1 as LGHNA and CDR2 as YNFKEQ. The ends were cut back, 5 bases at V and 3 bases at J, with 19 bases in the middle. The CDR3 totals 16 residues. The CDR3 sequence: CASSSRASGWDTEAFF. The DNA of the CDR3 is TGTGCCAGCAGCTCAAGGGCTTCGGGCTGGGACACTGAAGCTTTCTTT.

This chain joins TRBV4-3 and TRBJ1-6, with 7 bases aligning to TRBD1. The CDR3 runs 15 residues. V lost 0 bases and J lost 11; bases outside the gene matches: 7. In germline, CDR1 is LGHNA, CDR2 YSLEER. The CDR3 DNA reads TGCGCCAGCAGCCAAGATGCGAACAGGGGAACACCCCTCCACTTT. Translating gives CASSQDANRGTPLHF.

CDR3 amino acids: CASRGQGYTQYF. The CDR3, as DNA: TGTGCCAGCAGGGGACAGGGCTATACGCAGTATTTT. The chain is built from TRBV7-8 and TRBJ2-3, with 9 bases identical to TRBD1. CDR3 length: 12 amino acids. Germline CDR1 is SGHVS and CDR2 is FQNEAQ. With 6 bases clipped from V and 7 bases from J, the junction kept 2 bases outside the gene matches.